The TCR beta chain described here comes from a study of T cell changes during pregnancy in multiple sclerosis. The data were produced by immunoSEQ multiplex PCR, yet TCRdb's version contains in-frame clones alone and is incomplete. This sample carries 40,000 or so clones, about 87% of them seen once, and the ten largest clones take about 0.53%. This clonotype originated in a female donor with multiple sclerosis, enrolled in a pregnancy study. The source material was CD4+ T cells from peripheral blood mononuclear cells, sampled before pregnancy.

Written as DNA, the CDR3 is TGCGCCAGCAGCGGGGAGGGACATGGTGGAGAGACCCAGTACTTC. Its translation is CASSGEGHGGETQYF. The V and J genes are TRBV5-1 and TRBJ2-5; TRBD2 might be the D (7 bases). The CDR3 extends over 15 amino acids. Germline values: CDR1 SGHRS, CDR2 YFSETQ. V was trimmed by 4 bases and J by 4 bases, leaving 17 bases between them.